Sequencing of this TCR beta chain was carried out in a study of shared clonotypes between healthy human individuals. Study findings and constraints: Non-shared clonotypes showed lower generation probabilities than clonotypes common to all four donors. Exclusively blood specimens were collected; tissue repertoires likely differ. Rarefaction curves obtained for sorted subsets showed sequencing incomplete despite large depth.

Adults of Caucasian background living in Nashville, Tennessee made up all donors. The CDR3 is 14 amino acids. Germline lookup yields CDR1 LNHNV and CDR2 YYDKDF (reference sequence). V lost 1 base, J lost 2 bases, and 8 bases lay in between. Here immunoSEQ multiplex PCR was the method, and the copy in TCRdb shows in-frame clones only, minus some. The table has fewer than 1.8 million clones, approximately 98.5% seen once; the top ten hold 0.36%. To note about this clone: Its antigen is unknown.

The rearrangement joins TRBV15 to TRBJ2-5; D unclear. The TCR sequence derives from a man aged 25 to 45 in good health. The sample was naive CD4+ T cells sorted from blood. The subset here: CD45RA+ positively selected. The chain's CDR3 is CATSRVQPQETQYF. The DNA of the CDR3 is TGTGCCACCAGCAGAGTGCAGCCTCAAGAGACCCAGTACTTC.